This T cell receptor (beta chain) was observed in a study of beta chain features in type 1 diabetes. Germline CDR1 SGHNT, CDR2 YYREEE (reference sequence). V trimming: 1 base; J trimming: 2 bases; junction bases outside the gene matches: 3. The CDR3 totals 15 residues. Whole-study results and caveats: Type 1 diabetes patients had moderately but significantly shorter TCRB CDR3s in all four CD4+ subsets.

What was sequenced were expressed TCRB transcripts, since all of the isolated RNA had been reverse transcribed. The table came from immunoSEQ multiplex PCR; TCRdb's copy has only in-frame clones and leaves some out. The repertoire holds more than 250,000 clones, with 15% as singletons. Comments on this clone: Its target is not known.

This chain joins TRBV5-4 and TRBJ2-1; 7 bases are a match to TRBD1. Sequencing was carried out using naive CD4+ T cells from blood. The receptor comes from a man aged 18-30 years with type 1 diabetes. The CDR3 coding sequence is TGTGCCAGCAGCTTGTTTGGGACAGCCTACAATGAGCAGTTCTTC. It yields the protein CASSLFGTAYNEQFF.